Listed below are T cell receptor beta chains from one sample, sequenced in a study of spatial heterogeneity in lung cancer. From the 5' RACE reads, TCRdb called clonotypes with MiXCR, one entry per CDR3 protein. This sample has fewer than 25,000 distinct CDR3 sequences, with approximately 3.3% found just once. Sequenced here: PBMCs, sampled at surgery. These TCRs come from a female donor with early-stage non-small cell lung cancer. CDR3s include the opening cysteine and the closing phenylalanine or tryptophan. The order of the fields is D gene, clone size, V gene, J gene, CDR3 DNA, CDR3 protein. D genes are given only for firm matches. A row's size may be missing; if present it is once, few, many or a size class.

d_call: NA; clone_size: many; v_call: TRBV9; j_call: TRBJ2-7; cdr3_nt: TGTGCCAGCAGCGTAGATGGGGGCTTGTCCGAGCAGTACTTC; cdr3_aa: CASSVDGGLSEQYF
d_call: TRBD2; clone_size: NA; v_call: TRBV6-1; j_call: TRBJ2-1; cdr3_nt: TGTGCCAGCAGTCTCTTCGGAGTGGGTGAACTAGCGGGAGATGGCAATGAGCAGTTCTTC; cdr3_aa: CASSLFGVGELAGDGNEQFF
d_call: NA; clone_size: many; v_call: TRBV12-3/TRBV12-4; j_call: TRBJ2-3; cdr3_nt: TGTGCCAGCAGTTTAGCCCCGGTCTCAGATACGCAGTATTTT; cdr3_aa: CASSLAPVSDTQYF
d_call: NA; clone_size: many; v_call: TRBV11-2; j_call: TRBJ2-7; cdr3_nt: TGTGCCACCGTACTAGGGGAGGATTCGGAGCAGTACTTC; cdr3_aa: CATVLGEDSEQYF
d_call: NA; clone_size: many; v_call: TRBV6-6; j_call: TRBJ2-1; cdr3_nt: TGTGCCAGCAGTCTTCGGACACAATACAATGAGCAGTTCTTC; cdr3_aa: CASSLRTQYNEQFF
d_call: TRBD1; clone_size: many; v_call: TRBV7-9; j_call: TRBJ2-1; cdr3_nt: TGTGCCAGCAGCACACTACGGGACAGGGGGCGCAATGAGCAGTTCTTC; cdr3_aa: CASSTLRDRGRNEQFF
d_call: TRBD2; clone_size: NA; v_call: TRBV7-9; j_call: TRBJ2-3; cdr3_nt: TGTGCCAGCAGCACCACATCCGCGGGAGACACAGATACGCAGTATTTT; cdr3_aa: CASSTTSAGDTDTQYF
d_call: NA; clone_size: few; v_call: TRBV5-1; j_call: TRBJ2-7; cdr3_nt: TGCGCCAGCAGCTTGACAGGGATCTACGAGCAGTACTTC; cdr3_aa: CASSLTGIYEQYF
d_call: NA; clone_size: many; v_call: TRBV10-2; j_call: TRBJ2-7; cdr3_nt: TGCGCCAGCAGTGAACGCTACGAGCAGTACTTC; cdr3_aa: CASSERYEQYF
d_call: TRBD2; clone_size: many; v_call: TRBV7-9; j_call: TRBJ2-7; cdr3_nt: TGTGCCAGCAGCCACCGCCCGGGACTAGGGAGCTACGAGCAGTACTTC; cdr3_aa: CASSHRPGLGSYEQYF
d_call: TRBD1; clone_size: many; v_call: TRBV4-1; j_call: TRBJ1-2; cdr3_nt: TGCGCCAGCAGCCAAGACCGACAGGGCCGGTATGGCTACACCTTC; cdr3_aa: CASSQDRQGRYGYTF
d_call: NA; clone_size: few; v_call: TRBV7-6; j_call: TRBJ1-1; cdr3_nt: TGTGTCAGCAGCGCGCGGATGAACACTGAAGCTTTCTTT; cdr3_aa: CVSSARMNTEAFF
d_call: NA; clone_size: many; v_call: TRBV29-1; j_call: TRBJ2-7; cdr3_nt: TGCAGCGTAGGGGAGGGGGCGAGGGAGCAGTACTTC; cdr3_aa: CSVGEGAREQYF
d_call: NA; clone_size: many; v_call: TRBV28; j_call: TRBJ1-1; cdr3_nt: TGTGCCAGCAGACCGACACACGGGGGCGGGACTGAAGCTTTCTTT; cdr3_aa: CASRPTHGGGTEAFF
d_call: TRBD2; clone_size: many; v_call: TRBV20-1; j_call: TRBJ2-7; cdr3_nt: TGCAGTGCCCGGGGACTAGCGGATTACGAGCAGTACTTC; cdr3_aa: CSARGLADYEQYF
d_call: TRBD2; clone_size: many; v_call: TRBV10-1; j_call: TRBJ2-7; cdr3_nt: TGCGCCAGCAGTGATGAGCTAGCGGGAGGCCTACGAGAGCAGTACTTC; cdr3_aa: CASSDELAGGLREQYF
d_call: TRBD2; clone_size: few; v_call: TRBV7-2; j_call: TRBJ2-1; cdr3_nt: TGTGCCAGCAGCTTAGAACCGGGGATAGCGGGCGACAATGAGCAGTTCTTC; cdr3_aa: CASSLEPGIAGDNEQFF
d_call: TRBD2; clone_size: NA; v_call: TRBV14; j_call: TRBJ2-4; cdr3_nt: TGTGCCAGCAGCCCCGGACTAGCGGGGCACAAAAACATTCAGTACTTC; cdr3_aa: CASSPGLAGHKNIQYF